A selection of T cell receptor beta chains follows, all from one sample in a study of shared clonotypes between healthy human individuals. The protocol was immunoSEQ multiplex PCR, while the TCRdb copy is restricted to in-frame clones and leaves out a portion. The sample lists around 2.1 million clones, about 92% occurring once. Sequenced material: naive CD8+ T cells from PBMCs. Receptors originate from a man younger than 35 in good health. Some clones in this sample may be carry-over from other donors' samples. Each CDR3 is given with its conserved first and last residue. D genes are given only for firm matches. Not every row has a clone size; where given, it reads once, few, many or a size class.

cdr3_nt: TGTGCCAGTAGTATTAGCAGTGGAAACTACGAGCAGTACTTC
cdr3_aa: CASSISSGNYEQYF
d_call: NA
v_call: TRBV19
j_call: TRBJ2-7
clone_size: NA

cdr3_nt: TGTGCCAGCAGCGCCCCTCTCTCCTACAATGAGCAGTTCTTC
cdr3_aa: CASSAPLSYNEQFF
d_call: NA
v_call: TRBV9
j_call: TRBJ2-1
clone_size: NA

cdr3_nt: TGTGCCAGCAGTTCCACTCGGGGGGTGAACACCGGGGAGCTGTTTTTT
cdr3_aa: CASSSTRGVNTGELFF
d_call: TRBD2
v_call: TRBV28
j_call: TRBJ2-2
clone_size: once

cdr3_nt: TGCAGCGTCCCCGGGGGGGCGCGTGGCTACACCTTC
cdr3_aa: CSVPGGARGYTF
d_call: NA
v_call: TRBV29-1
j_call: TRBJ1-2
clone_size: NA

cdr3_nt: TGCGCCAGCAGCGGACTAGCGGGAAAGGGTGAGCAGTTCTTC
cdr3_aa: CASSGLAGKGEQFF
d_call: TRBD2
v_call: TRBV5-1
j_call: TRBJ2-1
clone_size: NA

cdr3_nt: TGCGCCAGCAGCTTGGCAGGACAGCGCTCCTACGAGCAGTACTTC
cdr3_aa: CASSLAGQRSYEQYF
d_call: NA
v_call: TRBV5-1
j_call: TRBJ2-7
clone_size: once

cdr3_nt: TGTGCCAGCAGTGAAGTCTTGGGGGAGCAGTACTTC
cdr3_aa: CASSEVLGEQYF
d_call: NA
v_call: TRBV6-1
j_call: TRBJ2-7
clone_size: NA

cdr3_nt: TGTGCCAGCAGCTTAGCAAGCGGGCGAAGCTCCTACAATGAGCAGTTCTTC
cdr3_aa: CASSLASGRSSYNEQFF
d_call: NA
v_call: TRBV7-8
j_call: TRBJ2-1
clone_size: NA

cdr3_nt: TGTGCCAGCACCTACCTCGGGACTAGCGGGAGCGGATACAATGAGCAGTTCTTC
cdr3_aa: CASTYLGTSGSGYNEQFF
d_call: TRBD2
v_call: TRBV28
j_call: TRBJ2-1
clone_size: NA

cdr3_nt: TGTGCCAGCAGCTCCCCGGGACAGGGCTTCTACGAGCAGTACTTC
cdr3_aa: CASSSPGQGFYEQYF
d_call: TRBD1
v_call: TRBV2
j_call: TRBJ2-7
clone_size: NA

cdr3_nt: TGTGCCAGTAGTATCCCGGACAGGTACTATGGCTACACCTTC
cdr3_aa: CASSIPDRYYGYTF
d_call: TRBD1
v_call: TRBV19
j_call: TRBJ1-2
clone_size: few

cdr3_nt: TGTGCCAGCAGCCTCAGCGGCTACGAGCAGTACTTC
cdr3_aa: CASSLSGYEQYF
d_call: NA
v_call: TRBV7-2
j_call: TRBJ2-7
clone_size: NA

cdr3_nt: TGCGCCAGCAGCCAAGATCCGACAGGGGCCGACACCGGGGAGCTGTTTTTT
cdr3_aa: CASSQDPTGADTGELFF
d_call: TRBD1
v_call: TRBV4-3
j_call: TRBJ2-2
clone_size: NA

cdr3_nt: TGTGCCAGCACCGGAGGGAGCTACAATGAGCAGTTCTTC
cdr3_aa: CASTGGSYNEQFF
d_call: NA
v_call: TRBV11-2
j_call: TRBJ2-1
clone_size: NA

cdr3_nt: TGTGCCACCAGGATTGGTTCTGGGAACTACGAGCAGTACTTC
cdr3_aa: CATRIGSGNYEQYF
d_call: NA
v_call: TRBV15
j_call: TRBJ2-7
clone_size: NA

cdr3_nt: TGTGCCAGCATCACCCGTTCGGGCAATGAGCAGTTCTTC
cdr3_aa: CASITRSGNEQFF
d_call: NA
v_call: TRBV11-2
j_call: TRBJ2-1
clone_size: NA

cdr3_nt: TGCGCCAGCAGCCAAGATAGATCTAGCGGCACAGATACGCAGTATTTT
cdr3_aa: CASSQDRSSGTDTQYF
d_call: NA
v_call: TRBV4-1
j_call: TRBJ2-3
clone_size: NA

cdr3_nt: TGTGCCAGCAGTGTTAATAGTCGAGGGACGAACACCGGGGAGCTGTTTTTT
cdr3_aa: CASSVNSRGTNTGELFF
d_call: NA
v_call: TRBV6-1
j_call: TRBJ2-2
clone_size: NA

cdr3_nt: TGCGCCAGCAGCGCGCTACAGGGTACCGGGGAGCTGTTTTTT
cdr3_aa: CASSALQGTGELFF
d_call: NA
v_call: TRBV5-1
j_call: TRBJ2-2
clone_size: NA

cdr3_nt: TGCGCCAGCAGCCAACAGGGGAGAGGGACCGGGGAGCTGTTTTTT
cdr3_aa: CASSQQGRGTGELFF
d_call: NA
v_call: TRBV4-1
j_call: TRBJ2-2
clone_size: NA

cdr3_nt: TGTGCCAGCAGTGAAAGCGGGAGAGGGGAGACCCAGTACTTC
cdr3_aa: CASSESGRGETQYF
d_call: TRBD2
v_call: TRBV6-1
j_call: TRBJ2-5
clone_size: NA

cdr3_nt: TGTGCCAGTAGTGGAGGGGCCTATGGCTACACCTTC
cdr3_aa: CASSGGAYGYTF
d_call: NA
v_call: TRBV19
j_call: TRBJ1-2
clone_size: NA

cdr3_nt: TGTGCCAGCACGACCGGGACTTACAATGAGCAGTTCTTC
cdr3_aa: CASTTGTYNEQFF
d_call: NA
v_call: TRBV6-6
j_call: TRBJ2-1
clone_size: NA

cdr3_nt: TGTGCCAGCAGCTTAGGGCCCCGTGGAGTCACCGGGGAGCTGTTTTTT
cdr3_aa: CASSLGPRGVTGELFF
d_call: NA
v_call: TRBV11-3
j_call: TRBJ2-2
clone_size: NA

cdr3_nt: TGTGCCAGCTCCCGGGAGGGACAGGGAGCCTACGAGCAGTACTTC
cdr3_aa: CASSREGQGAYEQYF
d_call: NA
v_call: TRBV9
j_call: TRBJ2-7
clone_size: NA

cdr3_nt: TGTGCCAGCAGTTTATCGGCGGGGGTCTCCTACAATGAGCAGTTCTTC
cdr3_aa: CASSLSAGVSYNEQFF
d_call: TRBD2
v_call: TRBV27
j_call: TRBJ2-1
clone_size: NA

cdr3_nt: TGTGCCAGCAGCGTAGGGGGACGGGAGAATCAGCCCCAGCATTTT
cdr3_aa: CASSVGGRENQPQHF
d_call: NA
v_call: TRBV9
j_call: TRBJ1-5
clone_size: once

cdr3_nt: TGTGCCATCAGTGACGGATCTCAGCCCCAGCATTTT
cdr3_aa: CAISDGSQPQHF
d_call: NA
v_call: TRBV10-3
j_call: TRBJ1-5
clone_size: NA

cdr3_nt: TGTGCCAGTATGACGCGACGGGAGCAAGAGACCCAGTACTTC
cdr3_aa: CASMTRREQETQYF
d_call: NA
v_call: TRBV25-1
j_call: TRBJ2-5
clone_size: NA

cdr3_nt: TGCAGCGTTGTAGGAGGGGTTAACAATGAGCAGTTCTTC
cdr3_aa: CSVVGGVNNEQFF
d_call: NA
v_call: TRBV29-1
j_call: TRBJ2-1
clone_size: NA

cdr3_nt: TGTGCCAGCAGTCACGGGGGGGGAACTGAAGCTTTCTTT
cdr3_aa: CASSHGGGTEAFF
d_call: NA
v_call: TRBV28
j_call: TRBJ1-1
clone_size: NA

cdr3_nt: TGTGCCAGCAGCTCCCGGGAGTACCCCTACAATGAGCAGTTCTTC
cdr3_aa: CASSSREYPYNEQFF
d_call: NA
v_call: TRBV7-3
j_call: TRBJ2-1
clone_size: NA

cdr3_nt: TGTGCCAGCAGCAGGGACAGCCGTTGGGAGCAGTACTTC
cdr3_aa: CASSRDSRWEQYF
d_call: TRBD1
v_call: TRBV7-2
j_call: TRBJ2-7
clone_size: once

cdr3_nt: TGTGCCAGCAGCCCCACTAGCGGCTACAATGAGCAGTTCTTC
cdr3_aa: CASSPTSGYNEQFF
d_call: TRBD2
v_call: TRBV11-2
j_call: TRBJ2-1
clone_size: NA

cdr3_nt: TGTGCCAGTAGTACCACCGCCGGGGACAATGAGCAGTTCTTC
cdr3_aa: CASSTTAGDNEQFF
d_call: NA
v_call: TRBV19
j_call: TRBJ2-1
clone_size: NA

cdr3_nt: TGTGCCAGCAGCTTAGGAGATTACAATGAGCAGTTCTTC
cdr3_aa: CASSLGDYNEQFF
d_call: NA
v_call: TRBV7-9
j_call: TRBJ2-1
clone_size: NA

cdr3_nt: TGTGCCAGCAGCCAAGGGGGGGAATCAGCTAACTATGGCTACACCTTC
cdr3_aa: CASSQGGESANYGYTF
d_call: NA
v_call: TRBV4-2
j_call: TRBJ1-2
clone_size: NA

cdr3_nt: TGTGCCTGGGACGGACTAGCGGGAGGCAATGAGCAGTTCTTC
cdr3_aa: CAWDGLAGGNEQFF
d_call: TRBD2
v_call: TRBV30
j_call: TRBJ2-1
clone_size: NA

cdr3_nt: TGTGCCAGCAGTCCGCTAGCGGGAGTTCATGAGCAGTTCTTC
cdr3_aa: CASSPLAGVHEQFF
d_call: TRBD2
v_call: TRBV28
j_call: TRBJ2-1
clone_size: NA

cdr3_nt: TGTGCCAGCAGCTCCTCGCCTGGGACAGGGGAATTCTTCTACGAGCAGTACTTC
cdr3_aa: CASSSSPGTGEFFYEQYF
d_call: TRBD1
v_call: TRBV7-9
j_call: TRBJ2-7
clone_size: NA

cdr3_nt: TGTGCCAGCAGTGAATCCGCGAACACTGAAGCTTTCTTT
cdr3_aa: CASSESANTEAFF
d_call: NA
v_call: TRBV27
j_call: TRBJ1-1
clone_size: NA

cdr3_nt: TGTGCCAGTAGTAGCGAAAGCTCCTACAATGAGCAGTTCTTC
cdr3_aa: CASSSESSYNEQFF
d_call: NA
v_call: TRBV27
j_call: TRBJ2-1
clone_size: NA

cdr3_nt: TGTGCCAGCAGCGTGCCAGGGGAGGAGACCCAGTACTTC
cdr3_aa: CASSVPGEETQYF
d_call: NA
v_call: TRBV9
j_call: TRBJ2-5
clone_size: NA

cdr3_nt: TGTGCCAGCAGCTTAGTTGACAGCTCCTACGAGCAGTACTTC
cdr3_aa: CASSLVDSSYEQYF
d_call: NA
v_call: TRBV7-9
j_call: TRBJ2-7
clone_size: NA

cdr3_nt: TGTGCCAGCAGTTCCCCCGGGACAGGGCACACCGGGGAGCTGTTTTTT
cdr3_aa: CASSSPGTGHTGELFF
d_call: TRBD1
v_call: TRBV28
j_call: TRBJ2-2
clone_size: NA

cdr3_nt: TGTGCCAGCAGGCCAGGGCGGCAGGGCAATCAGCCCCAGCATTTT
cdr3_aa: CASRPGRQGNQPQHF
d_call: NA
v_call: TRBV6-6
j_call: TRBJ1-5
clone_size: NA

cdr3_nt: TGTGCCAGCAGCAAATCCTACAGGGGTCTGAACACCGGGGAGCTGTTTTTT
cdr3_aa: CASSKSYRGLNTGELFF
d_call: NA
v_call: TRBV21-1
j_call: TRBJ2-2
clone_size: once

cdr3_nt: TGTGCCAGCAGCGCAGAGAAGGGCGGATACAATGAGCAGTTCTTC
cdr3_aa: CASSAEKGGYNEQFF
d_call: NA
v_call: TRBV9
j_call: TRBJ2-1
clone_size: NA

cdr3_nt: TGTGCCATAACCTCGAGCAGGGGAGGGTACAATGAGCAGTTCTTC
cdr3_aa: CAITSSRGGYNEQFF
d_call: NA
v_call: TRBV10-3
j_call: TRBJ2-1
clone_size: NA

cdr3_nt: TGCGCCAGCAGCCCCGGGTTGGCCCGAGGCACTGAAGCTTTCTTT
cdr3_aa: CASSPGLARGTEAFF
d_call: NA
v_call: TRBV4-3
j_call: TRBJ1-1
clone_size: NA

cdr3_nt: TGTGCCAGCAGTTCCCGGGAAAATCAGCCCCAGCATTTT
cdr3_aa: CASSSRENQPQHF
d_call: NA
v_call: TRBV6-5
j_call: TRBJ1-5
clone_size: NA